Listed below are T cell receptor beta chains from one sample, sequenced in a study of shared clonotypes between healthy human individuals. The assay was immunoSEQ multiplex PCR, and TCRdb's table has in-frame clones only and misses some. The sample comprises more than 2 million clones, 85% to 95% of which are singletons, and 0.13% rests with the top ten. The sample comprised naive CD4+ T cells sorted from blood. The receptors originated from a man younger than 35 in good health. CDR3s include the opening cysteine and the closing phenylalanine or tryptophan. D genes are given only for firm matches. Clone size is given for some rows only: seen once, a few or many times, or a class if the clone is expanded.

TRBJ2-2	.	TRBV5-1	.	CASSRSSTAGELFF	TGCGCCAGCTCGAGGAGCAGCACGGCCGGGGAGCTGTTTTTT
TRBJ2-7	.	TRBV11-2	TRBD2	CASSLEFSFGRASYEQYF	TGTGCCAGCAGCTTAGAATTTTCCTTCGGGAGGGCCTCGTACGAGCAGTACTTC
TRBJ1-2	.	TRBV5-4	TRBD1	CASSSNTDRGANYGYTF	TGTGCCAGCAGCTCCAATACAGACAGGGGAGCTAACTATGGCTACACCTTC
TRBJ1-3	.	TRBV9	.	CASSPDSHSGNTIYF	TGTGCCAGCAGCCCTGACAGTCACTCTGGAAACACCATATATTTT
TRBJ2-7	.	TRBV28	TRBD1	CASSPSRGQGAYEQYF	TGTGCCAGCAGTCCTTCTCGGGGACAGGGTGCCTACGAGCAGTACTTC
TRBJ2-7	.	TRBV27	.	CASSLVVDTGYEQYF	TGTGCCAGCAGTTTAGTGGTAGATACTGGCTACGAGCAGTACTTC
TRBJ1-1	.	TRBV6-5	TRBD1	CASSRGWTEAFF	TGTGCCAGCAGCAGGGGGTGGACTGAAGCTTTCTTT
TRBJ2-1	.	TRBV11-2	TRBD2	CASSLDGRGHNEQFF	TGTGCCAGCAGCTTAGACGGGAGGGGCCACAATGAGCAGTTCTTC
TRBJ2-2	.	TRBV11-3	.	CASSWGGAGELFF	TGTGCCAGCAGCTGGGGTGGAGCCGGGGAGCTGTTTTTT
TRBJ2-1	.	TRBV5-4	TRBD1	CASSLPPGQGDNEQFF	TGTGCCAGCAGCTTGCCTCCGGGACAGGGGGACAATGAGCAGTTCTTC
TRBJ2-7	.	TRBV5-5	.	CASSASVSTLYEQYF	TGTGCCAGCAGCGCCTCAGTCTCTACGCTCTACGAGCAGTACTTC
TRBJ1-6	.	TRBV7-9	.	CASSFEQGNSPLHF	TGTGCCAGCAGCTTCGAGCAGGGAAATTCACCCCTCCACTTT
TRBJ1-3	.	TRBV30	.	CAWSVGGRGNTIYF	TGTGCCTGGAGTGTAGGAGGGAGAGGAAACACCATATATTTT
TRBJ1-6	.	TRBV27	.	CASSIVLGYNSPLHF	TGTGCCAGCAGTATCGTTTTGGGGTATAATTCACCCCTCCACTTT
TRBJ1-2	.	TRBV14	.	CASSQAGGITYGYTF	TGTGCCAGCAGCCAAGCGGGGGGTATCACCTATGGCTACACCTTC
TRBJ2-5	.	TRBV5-6	.	CASSLGTELYQETQYF	TGTGCCAGCAGCTTGGGGACAGAGCTATACCAAGAGACCCAGTACTTC
TRBJ2-7	.	TRBV2	.	CASSSPLAGVMSYEQYF	TGTGCCAGCAGTTCCCCACTAGCCGGTGTAATGTCATACGAGCAGTACTTC
TRBJ2-7	.	TRBV6-1	.	CASRPGIPYEQYF	TGTGCCAGCAGACCAGGGATCCCTTACGAGCAGTACTTC
TRBJ2-3	once	TRBV19	TRBD2	CASTDRGGTDTQYF	TGTGCCAGTACCGACCGGGGGGGCACAGATACGCAGTATTTT
TRBJ1-1	.	TRBV20-1	.	CSASQPTEAFF	TGCAGTGCTAGCCAACCAACTGAAGCTTTCTTT
TRBJ2-7	.	TRBV11-2	TRBD2	CASSPRGETYEQYF	TGTGCCAGCAGCCCTCGGGGGGAGACGTACGAGCAGTACTTC
TRBJ1-2	.	TRBV4-3	.	CASSLDLAYGYTF	TGCGCCAGCAGCCTGGATCTGGCCTATGGCTACACCTTC
TRBJ2-7	.	TRBV27	.	CASSTTLGVKTYEQYF	TGTGCCAGCAGTACAACCCTGGGGGTAAAGACCTACGAGCAGTACTTC
TRBJ1-1	.	TRBV6-6	.	CASSYDGRGVNTEAFF	TGTGCCAGCAGTTACGATGGCCGGGGGGTGAACACTGAAGCCTTCTTT
TRBJ1-2	.	TRBV7-2	.	CASTLLGGGLNYGYTF	TGTGCCAGCACCCTTTTAGGTGGAGGTCTTAACTATGGCTACACCTTC
TRBJ2-1	.	TRBV6-4	TRBD1	CASSQGGEQFF	TGTGCCAGCAGCCAAGGGGGCGAGCAGTTCTTC
TRBJ2-1	.	TRBV5-4	.	CASSWMGRDNEQFF	TGTGCCAGCAGCTGGATGGGACGGGACAATGAGCAGTTCTTC
TRBJ2-7	.	TRBV6-6	TRBD1	CASRSDRVLSYEQYF	TGTGCCAGCAGATCCGACAGGGTCTTGTCCTACGAGCAGTACTTC
TRBJ2-3	.	TRBV5-1	TRBD2	CASSLAGSTDTQYF	TGCGCCAGCAGCTTAGCGGGGAGCACAGATACGCAGTATTTT
TRBJ1-6	.	TRBV10-3	TRBD1	CAISRDRGTSPLHF	TGTGCCATCAGCCGGGACAGGGGTACTTCACCCCTCCACTTT
TRBJ2-2	.	TRBV5-1	TRBD1	CASSRQGPDTGELFF	TGCGCCAGCAGCAGACAGGGGCCCGACACCGGGGAGCTGTTTTTT
TRBJ1-2	.	TRBV2	.	CASSEFREGNRDGYTF	TGTGCCAGCAGTGAATTTCGGGAGGGAAATCGGGATGGCTACACCTTC
TRBJ2-7	.	TRBV10-3	TRBD2	CAISDGGASGSGSYEQYF	TGTGCCATCAGTGACGGGGGGGCGAGCGGGAGCGGATCCTACGAGCAGTACTTC
TRBJ2-1	.	TRBV5-1	TRBD2	CASSFLASGIGNEQFF	TGCGCCAGCAGCTTCCTGGCTAGCGGGATCGGCAATGAGCAGTTCTTC
TRBJ2-7	.	TRBV12-5	TRBD1	CASGLVRGQGSYEQYF	TGTGCTAGTGGTTTGGTAAGGGGACAGGGGAGCTACGAGCAGTACTTC
TRBJ2-5	.	TRBV18	.	CASSPAGTQETQYF	TGTGCCAGCTCTCCGGCAGGTACACAAGAGACCCAGTACTTC
TRBJ1-1	.	TRBV7-6	.	CASSLFAAMNTEAFF	TGTGCCAGCAGCTTATTTGCGGCAATGAACACTGAAGCTTTCTTT
TRBJ2-7	.	TRBV6-6	.	CASSYSIGYEQYF	TGTGCCAGCAGTTACTCGATAGGTTACGAGCAGTACTTC
TRBJ2-4	once	TRBV4-1	.	CASSQGGPGVKNIQYF	TGCGCCAGCAGCCAAGGTGGGCCGGGGGTCAAAAACATTCAGTACTTC
TRBJ1-5	few	TRBV10-1	.	CASSESRNQPQHF	TGCGCCAGCAGTGAGTCCCGGAATCAGCCCCAGCATTTT
TRBJ1-5	.	TRBV2	.	CASSDRLVNQPQHF	TGTGCCAGCAGTGACAGGTTAGTTAATCAGCCCCAGCATTTT
TRBJ2-7	.	TRBV15	.	CATSSRNWGSTYEQYF	TGTGCCACCAGCAGTCGAAATTGGGGCTCTACCTACGAGCAGTACTTC
TRBJ1-1	.	TRBV19	.	CASKAGASMNTEAFF	TGTGCCAGTAAGGCCGGTGCCAGCATGAACACTGAAGCTTTCTTT
TRBJ2-1	.	TRBV11-1	TRBD2	CASRRLAGGSNEQFF	TGTGCCAGCAGACGTCTAGCGGGGGGATCGAATGAGCAGTTCTTC
TRBJ2-2	.	TRBV5-1	TRBD1	CASSQTGGNTGELFF	TGCGCCAGCAGCCAAACAGGGGGGAACACCGGGGAGCTGTTTTTT
TRBJ2-7	once	TRBV6-1	TRBD2	CASSELAGGRYEQYF	TGTGCCAGCAGTGAACTAGCGGGAGGCCGGTACGAGCAGTACTTC
TRBJ2-7	once	TRBV4-2	TRBD2	CASSQETGGPSEQYF	TGTGCCAGCAGCCAAGAGACGGGAGGCCCTTCCGAGCAGTACTTC
TRBJ1-5	.	TRBV30	TRBD1	CACSQGAGQPQHF	TGTGCCTGTTCACAGGGGGCGGGTCAGCCCCAGCATTTT
TRBJ1-2	.	TRBV30	.	CAWSADSGVGNYGYTF	TGTGCCTGGAGCGCGGACAGTGGTGTGGGTAACTATGGCTACACCTTC
TRBJ2-7	.	TRBV20-1	.	CSAFLTYEQYF	TGCAGTGCTTTTTTAACCTACGAGCAGTACTTC
TRBJ1-1	.	TRBV2	.	CASHRAEAFF	TGTGCCAGCCACAGGGCTGAAGCTTTCTTT
TRBJ2-1	.	TRBV6-5	.	CASSYSGVALYEQFF	TGTGCCAGCAGTTACTCCGGGGTAGCGTTGTATGAGCAGTTCTTC
TRBJ2-1	.	TRBV29-1	.	CSVLLQVEQFF	TGCAGCGTTTTACTACAGGTTGAGCAGTTCTTC
TRBJ2-7	.	TRBV20-1	.	CSAGEYEQYF	TGCAGTGCAGGCGAGTACGAGCAGTACTTC
TRBJ1-2	.	TRBV18	.	CASSPAGYGYTF	TGTGCCAGCTCACCCGCCGGCTATGGCTACACCTTC
TRBJ1-4	.	TRBV2	.	CASSRSPTNEKLFF	TGTGCCAGCAGCAGGTCTCCGACTAATGAAAAACTGTTTTTT
TRBJ2-7	.	TRBV5-1	.	CASSLGTDSYEQYF	TGCGCCAGCAGCTTAGGGACGGACTCCTACGAGCAGTACTTC
TRBJ1-1	.	TRBV5-1	.	CASSLEGRNTEAFF	TGCGCCAGCAGCTTAGAGGGCAGGAACACTGAAGCTTTCTTT
TRBJ1-1	.	TRBV2	.	CASRAVQMNTEAFF	TGTGCCAGCAGAGCGGTTCAGATGAACACTGAAGCTTTCTTT
TRBJ2-3	.	TRBV5-1	.	CASSLALAATDTQYF	TGCGCCAGCAGCTTGGCACTGGCAGCCACAGATACGCAGTATTTT